This T cell receptor beta chain is from a study of CD8+ T cells in alopecia areata. Study-wide results and limits: Scalp and blood retained many expanded lesional clones during tofacitinib.

Extracted from the samples, RNA was reverse transcribed into cDNA to serve as the sequencing template. TCRdb keeps only in-frame clones here, not all; method: immunoSEQ multiplex PCR. The sample consists of about 120,000 clones, 50% to 55% of them appearing once. About this clone itself: The target antigen is unknown.

The treatment is: oral pan-JAK inhibitor, 5-10 mg twice daily. Alopecia areata patients provided lesional scalp punch biopsies and peripheral blood, both collected for the study. Trimming cost V 3 bases and J 1 base, with 9 bases left between them. The CDR3 runs 14 residues. Germline CDR1 reads SGHTA; CDR2 reads FQGNSA. This chain links TRBV7-2 with TRBJ1-1; TRBD1 is a possible D gene (6 bases). This TCR was sampled from a human donor with alopecia areata. Sequenced here: CD4+ T cells sorted from blood, sampled at week 4, from a patient treated with tofacitinib. The CDR3 DNA follows: TGTGCCAGCAGCTTGGGACACTCGAACACTGAAGCTTTCTTT. It encodes CASSLGHSNTEAFF.